This T cell receptor (beta chain) was sequenced during a study of T cell repertoires in cytomegalovirus infection. About this clonotype itself: What it binds is not known.

Study findings and constraints: Pooled public TCR beta family frequency picked out CMV carriers with the relevant HLA. CMV-specific TCR beta clonotypes restricted by HLA-C were the ones dominating the ex vivo response.

With 5 bases removed from V and 7 bases from J, the gap between germline ends came to 16 bases. CDR3 length equals 13 residues. Germline V lookup: CDR1 SGHKS, CDR2 YYEKEE (reference sequence). Each CDR3 protein gets one entry after TCRdb re-called the reads with MiXCR. This sample has 550,000 to 700,000 distinct CDR3 sequences; almost 40% occur once, and the top ten carry 48%. The chain combines TRBV5-5 with TRBJ2-7, with D maybe TRBD1 (7 bases). The sequences come from cultured PBMCs, collected from culture after CMV antigen stimulation. The clonotype originates from a human donor in good health (CMV status not recorded). Some clones in this sample may be carry-over from other donors' samples. The CDR3 DNA reads as TGTGCCAGCAGACGACAGGGAGGTCAGGAGCAGTACTTC. Amino acids: CASRRQGGQEQYF.